This T cell receptor (beta chain) was retrieved from a study of blood T cell repertoires in COVID-19. This clone occurred a few times. Germline CDR1 SGHRS, CDR2 YFSETQ. V was cut by 3 bases and J by 3 bases, with 9 bases left in between. This CDR3 region has 14 residues. Source study methods: Cell counts per sample came from amplifying reference gene primers. Clones were read by immunoSEQ multiplex PCR, and TCRdb kept only the in-frame ones, dropping some. The V and J calls and the clone size are those of that table, but D and trimming were determined from the DNA. The data contain tens of thousands of clones, 81% of them seen just once; the ten biggest clones take up under 30%.

The sequence derives from an elderly woman with active or convalescent COVID-19. The sequencing sample was made of peripheral blood. V is TRBV5-1 and J is TRBJ1-4; TRBD1 might be the D (6 bases). This CDR3 reads CASSSGTPNEKLFF. The CDR3 DNA is TGCGCCAGCAGCTCCGGGACACCTAATGAAAAACTGTTTTTT. Drawing the rest from reference TRBV5-1 and TRBJ1-4, the complete variable domain is KAGVTQTPRYLIKTRGQQVTLSCSPISGHRSVSWYQQTPGQGLQFLFEYFSETQRNKGNFPGRFSGRQFSNSRSEMNVSTLELGDSALYLCASSSGTPNEKLFFGSGTQLSVL.